The TCR beta chain described here comes from a study of T cell changes during pregnancy in multiple sclerosis. Per the germline V gene, CDR1 is SNHLY and CDR2 is FYNNEI. The CDR3 is 14 residues long. After removal of 6 bases from V and 3 bases from J, the junction contained 1 base not matched to a gene. Profiled with immunoSEQ multiplex PCR; TCRdb holds only in-frame clones, not every one. The sample yields 58,000 or so clones, over 90% seen once. This sequence joins TRBV2 and TRBJ2-2; TRBD1 aligns across 10 bases. The source is a female donor with multiple sclerosis, enrolled in a pregnancy study. Here the sequenced sample was CD4+ T cells from peripheral blood mononuclear cells, taken in the third trimester of pregnancy. This CDR3 is CASRGTGDTGELFF. In nucleotides, the CDR3 is TGTGCCAGCAGGGGGACAGGGGACACCGGGGAGCTGTTTTTT.